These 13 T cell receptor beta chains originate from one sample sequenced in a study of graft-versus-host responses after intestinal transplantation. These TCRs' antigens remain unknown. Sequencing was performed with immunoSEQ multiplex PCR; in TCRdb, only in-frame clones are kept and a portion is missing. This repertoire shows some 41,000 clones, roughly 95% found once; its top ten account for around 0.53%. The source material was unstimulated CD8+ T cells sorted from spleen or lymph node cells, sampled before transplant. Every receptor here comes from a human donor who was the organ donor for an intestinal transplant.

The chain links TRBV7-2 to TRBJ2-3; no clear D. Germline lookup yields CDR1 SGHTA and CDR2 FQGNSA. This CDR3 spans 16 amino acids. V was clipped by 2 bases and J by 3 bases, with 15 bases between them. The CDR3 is CASSLWSVVGTDTQYF. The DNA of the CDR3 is TGTGCCAGCAGCTTATGGTCTGTGGTGGGGACAGATACGCAGTATTTT.

In DNA, the CDR3 is TGCGCCAGCAGCTTGGAGGGAGCGGGGACCACAGATACGCAGTATTTT. It translates to CASSLEGAGTTDTQYF. The V and J genes are TRBV5-1 and TRBJ2-3; 7 nucleotides line up with TRBD2. Germline CDR1 is SGHRS and CDR2 is YFSETQ. The CDR3 runs to 16 residues. V shed 0 bases and J 2 bases; nucleotides not matched to a gene: 6.

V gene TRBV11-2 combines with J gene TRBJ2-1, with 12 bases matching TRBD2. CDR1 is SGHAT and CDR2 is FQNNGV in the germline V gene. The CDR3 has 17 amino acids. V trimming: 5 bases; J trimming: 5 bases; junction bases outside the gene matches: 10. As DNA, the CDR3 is TGTGCCAGCAGCCCAAGACTAGCGGGGGTTGGAAACAATGAGCAGTTCTTC. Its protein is CASSPRLAGVGNNEQFF. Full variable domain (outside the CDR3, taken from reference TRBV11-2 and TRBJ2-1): EAGVAQSPRYKIIEKRQSVAFWCNPISGHATLYWYQQILGQGPKLLIQFQNNGVVDDSQLPKDRFSAERLKGVDSTLKIQPAKLEDSAVYLCASSPRLAGVGNNEQFFGPGTRLTVL.

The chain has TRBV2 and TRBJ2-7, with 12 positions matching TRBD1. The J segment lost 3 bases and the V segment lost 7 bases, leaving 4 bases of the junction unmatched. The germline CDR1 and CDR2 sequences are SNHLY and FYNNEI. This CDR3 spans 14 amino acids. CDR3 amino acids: CASMGQGAIYEQYF. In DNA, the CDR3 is TGTGCCAGCATGGGACAGGGGGCGATCTACGAGCAGTACTTC. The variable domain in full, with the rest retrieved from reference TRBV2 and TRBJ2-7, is EPEVTQTPSHQVTQMGQEVILRCVPISNHLYFYWYRQILGQKVEFLVSFYNNEISEKSEIFDDQFSVERPDGSNFTLKIRSTKLEDSAMYFCASMGQGAIYEQYFGPGTRLTVT.

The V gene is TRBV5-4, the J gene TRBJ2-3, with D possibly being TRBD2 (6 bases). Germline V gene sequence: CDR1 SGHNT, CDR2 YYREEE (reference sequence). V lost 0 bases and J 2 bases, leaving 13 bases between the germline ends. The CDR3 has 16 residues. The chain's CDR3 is CASSLAYSGITDTQYF. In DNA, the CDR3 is TGTGCCAGCAGCTTGGCCTATAGCGGAATCACAGATACGCAGTATTTT.

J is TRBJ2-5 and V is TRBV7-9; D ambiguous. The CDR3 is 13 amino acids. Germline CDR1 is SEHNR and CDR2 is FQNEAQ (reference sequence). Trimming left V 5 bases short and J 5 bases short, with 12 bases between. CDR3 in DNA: TGTGCCAGCAGCCATTCCCCCGGGGAGACCCAGTACTTC. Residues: CASSHSPGETQYF.

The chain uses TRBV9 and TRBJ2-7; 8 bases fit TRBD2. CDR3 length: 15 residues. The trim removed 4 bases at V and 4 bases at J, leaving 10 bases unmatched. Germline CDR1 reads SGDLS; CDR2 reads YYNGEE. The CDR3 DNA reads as TGTGCCAGCAGCTCCCCCCCCAGCGGGGGATACGAGCAGTACTTC. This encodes CASSSPPSGGYEQYF.

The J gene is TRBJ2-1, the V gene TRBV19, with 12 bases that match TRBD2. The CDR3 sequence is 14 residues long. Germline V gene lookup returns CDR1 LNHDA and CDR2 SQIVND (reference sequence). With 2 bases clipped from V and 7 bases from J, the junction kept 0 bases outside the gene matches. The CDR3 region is CASSITSGGNEQFF. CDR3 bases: TGTGCCAGTAGTATAACTAGCGGGGGGAATGAGCAGTTCTTC.

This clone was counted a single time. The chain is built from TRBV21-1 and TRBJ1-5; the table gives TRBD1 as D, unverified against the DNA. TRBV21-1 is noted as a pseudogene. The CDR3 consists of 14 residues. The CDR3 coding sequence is TGTGCCAGACAGGGGGTTACCTGGAATCAGCCCCAGCATTTT. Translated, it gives CARQGVTWNQPQHF.

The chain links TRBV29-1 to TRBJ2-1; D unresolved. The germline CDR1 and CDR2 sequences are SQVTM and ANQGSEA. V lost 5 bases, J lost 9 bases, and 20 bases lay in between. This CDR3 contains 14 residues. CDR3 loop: CSVPGELVRSEQFF. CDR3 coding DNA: TGCAGCGTTCCTGGGGAATTGGTTCGAAGTGAGCAGTTCTTC.

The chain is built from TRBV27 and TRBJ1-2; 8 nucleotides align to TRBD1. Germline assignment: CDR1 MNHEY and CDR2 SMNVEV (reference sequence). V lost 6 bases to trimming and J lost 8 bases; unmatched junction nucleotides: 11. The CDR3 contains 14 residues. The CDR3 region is CASSAHSGGLGYTF. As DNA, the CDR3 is TGTGCCAGCAGCGCTCATTCAGGGGGCTTGGGCTACACCTTC.

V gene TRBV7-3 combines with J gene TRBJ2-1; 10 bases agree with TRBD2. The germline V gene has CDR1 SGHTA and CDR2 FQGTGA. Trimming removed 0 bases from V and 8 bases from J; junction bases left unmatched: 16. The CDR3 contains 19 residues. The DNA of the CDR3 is TGTGCCAGCAGCTTAACGGCTAGCGGGGGATTGCCACAAGGCGATGAGCAGTTCTTC. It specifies CASSLTASGGLPQGDEQFF.

As DNA, the CDR3 is TGCGCCAGCAGCTCCGGAAACGGACTAGCGGGGCAATCTAGCACAGATACGCAGTATTTT. It specifies CASSSGNGLAGQSSTDTQYF. This chain uses TRBV5-1 with TRBJ2-3, with 12 bases matching TRBD2. Germline loops: CDR1 SGHRS, CDR2 YFSETQ. This CDR3 is built from 20 residues. J lost 0 bases, V lost 3 bases, and 14 bases had no gene match.